The text below deals with one T cell receptor (beta chain). Its antigen is as yet unknown. This CDR3 spans 14 amino acids. Trimming took 3 bases from V and 10 from J, leaving 13 bases between them. Germline CDR1 MNHEY, CDR2 SMNVEV (reference sequence). Amplification used 60 Vbeta primers and 13 Jbeta primers. Sequencing used immunoSEQ multiplex PCR; TCRdb keeps in-frame clones, though not all of them. The sample yields 150,000 or so clones, roughly 84% seen once. This sample stems from a study of cytomegalovirus exposure and HLA in healthy donors. Whole-study results and caveats: In an earlier analysis, productive rearrangement rates for most beta V segments clustered near 87% or 30%. In vitro assays verified that a few CMV-associated chains recognized CMV antigens specifically. Accurate predictions that matched the HLA-A and HLA-B alleles of most subjects were reportedly made from TCR beta sequences.

Sequencing used PBMCs. This clonotype was obtained from a male donor in good health and CMV-seronegative. This sequence joins TRBV27 and TRBJ1-6; tentatively, D is TRBD1 (6 bases). In DNA form, the CDR3 reads TGTGCCAGCAGTTTGCCAGGGGTGGCGTCACCCCTCCACTTT. It is translated as CASSLPGVASPLHF.